This TCR beta chain derives from a study of blood T cell repertoires in COVID-19. Study-wide context: Some COVID-19 samples were acute and others convalescent; all came from the United States, Italy and Spain.

Original analysis: Reference gene primer amplification in the assay estimated nucleated cell counts. The repertoire was sequenced with immunoSEQ multiplex PCR; TCRdb's copy has only in-frame clones and lacks some. The DNA was the basis for D and trimming; V, J and clone size are from that table. The table has 150,000 to 190,000 clones, roughly four fifths seen once. Germline CDR1 is SGHVS and CDR2 is FQNEAQ. The CDR3 length is 15 residues. J lost 5 bases, V lost 5 bases, and 7 bases had no gene match. The TCR sequence derives from a man aged 45 to 65 who had recovered from COVID-19. This chain uses TRBV7-8 with TRBJ2-1; 9 bases line up with TRBD2. The sequencing input was PBMCs or T cells enriched from blood (not recorded which). CDR3 region: CASSLRGGVNNEQFF. The CDR3, as DNA: TGTGCCAGCAGCCTACGCGGGGGGGTCAACAATGAGCAGTTCTTC.